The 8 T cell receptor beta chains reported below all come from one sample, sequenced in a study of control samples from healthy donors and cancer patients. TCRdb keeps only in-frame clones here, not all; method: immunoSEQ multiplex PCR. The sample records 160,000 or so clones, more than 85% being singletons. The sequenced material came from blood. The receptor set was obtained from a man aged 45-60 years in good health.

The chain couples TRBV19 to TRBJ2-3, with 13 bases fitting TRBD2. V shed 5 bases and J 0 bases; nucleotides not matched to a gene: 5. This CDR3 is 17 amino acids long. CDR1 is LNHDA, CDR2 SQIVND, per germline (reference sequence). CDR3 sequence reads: CASSRTSGRPSTDTQYF. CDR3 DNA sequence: TGTGCCAGTAGTCGGACTAGCGGGAGACCCAGCACAGATACGCAGTATTTT.

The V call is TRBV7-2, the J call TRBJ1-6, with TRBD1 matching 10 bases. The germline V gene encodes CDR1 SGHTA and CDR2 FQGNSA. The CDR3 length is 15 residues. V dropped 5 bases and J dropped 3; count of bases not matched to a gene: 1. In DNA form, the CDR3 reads TGTGCCAGCAGCGACAGGGGGCTCTATAATTCACCCCTCCACTTT. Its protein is CASSDRGLYNSPLHF.

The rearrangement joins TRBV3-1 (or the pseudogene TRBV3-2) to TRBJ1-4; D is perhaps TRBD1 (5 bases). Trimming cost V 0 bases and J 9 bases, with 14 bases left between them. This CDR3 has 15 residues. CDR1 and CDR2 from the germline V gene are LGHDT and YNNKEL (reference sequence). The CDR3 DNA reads TGTGCCAGCAGCCAAGAAGCGGGGGAGGGGAAAAAACTGTTTTTT. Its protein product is CASSQEAGEGKKLFF.

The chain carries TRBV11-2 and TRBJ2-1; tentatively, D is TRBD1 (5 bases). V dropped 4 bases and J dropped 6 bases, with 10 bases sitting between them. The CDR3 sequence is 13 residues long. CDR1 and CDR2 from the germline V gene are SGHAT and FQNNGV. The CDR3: CASSSREVNEQFF. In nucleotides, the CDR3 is TGTGCCAGCAGCTCCAGGGAAGTCAATGAGCAGTTCTTC.

The CDR3: CASSPHEVSYEQYF. The DNA for the CDR3 is TGTGCCAGCAGCCCCCATGAGGTGAGCTACGAGCAGTACTTC. The V call is TRBV7-9, the J call TRBJ2-7; D is uncertain. The CDR3 loop spans 14 amino acids. Trimming cost V 5 bases and J 3 bases, with 14 bases left between them. Germline V CDR1 and CDR2: SEHNR, FQNEAQ (reference sequence).

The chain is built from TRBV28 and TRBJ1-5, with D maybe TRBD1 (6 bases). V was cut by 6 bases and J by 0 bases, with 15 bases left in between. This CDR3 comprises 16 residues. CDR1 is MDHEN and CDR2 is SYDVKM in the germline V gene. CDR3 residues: CASSWGQGHSNQPQHF. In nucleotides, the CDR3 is TGTGCCAGCAGCTGGGGGCAGGGCCATAGCAATCAGCCCCAGCATTTT.

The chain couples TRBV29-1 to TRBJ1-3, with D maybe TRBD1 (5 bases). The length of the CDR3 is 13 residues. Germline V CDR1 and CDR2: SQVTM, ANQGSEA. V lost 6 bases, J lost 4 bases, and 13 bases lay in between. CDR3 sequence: CSVGTNAGNTIYF. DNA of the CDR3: TGCAGCGTGGGGACCAATGCGGGAAACACCATATATTTT.

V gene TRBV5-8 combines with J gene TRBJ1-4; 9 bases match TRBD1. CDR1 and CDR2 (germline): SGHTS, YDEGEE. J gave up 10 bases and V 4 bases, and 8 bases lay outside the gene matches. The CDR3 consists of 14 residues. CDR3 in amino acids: CASSPGTGRGKLFF. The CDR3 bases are TGTGCCAGCAGCCCTGGGACAGGGCGAGGAAAACTGTTTTTT.